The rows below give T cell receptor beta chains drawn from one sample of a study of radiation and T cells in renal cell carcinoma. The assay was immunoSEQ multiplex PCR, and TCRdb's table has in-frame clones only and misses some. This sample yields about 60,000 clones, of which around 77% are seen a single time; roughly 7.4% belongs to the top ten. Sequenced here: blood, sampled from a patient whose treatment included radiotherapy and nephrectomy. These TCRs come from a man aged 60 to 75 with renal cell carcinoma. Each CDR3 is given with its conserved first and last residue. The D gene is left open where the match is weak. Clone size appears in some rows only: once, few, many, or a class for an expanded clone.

TGTGCCAGCAGCTTAGTGGGGGGGAGGGCTACGGAGACCCAGTACTTC	CASSLVGGRATETQYF	TRBD2	TRBJ2-5	-	TRBV11-3
TGTGCCAGTAGTAATCGTAGGGCTCCGCCCTACAATGAGCAGTTCTTC	CASSNRRAPPYNEQFF	-	TRBJ2-1	-	TRBV19
TGCAGCGTGATACCCGGGACGGATAACACTGAAGCTTTCTTT	CSVIPGTDNTEAFF	-	TRBJ1-1	-	TRBV29-1
TGTGCCAGCAGCGCCTATGAGTTCTATGAGCAGTTCTTC	CASSAYEFYEQFF	-	TRBJ2-1	-	TRBV2
TGTGCCAGCAGCCGATACGGCAGCGGGAGGGCCACAGATACGCAGTATTTT	CASSRYGSGRATDTQYF	TRBD2	TRBJ2-3	-	TRBV7-6
TGTGCTAGTGGCAGAACTTTAGCGTTCAATGAGCAGTTCTTC	CASGRTLAFNEQFF	-	TRBJ2-1	-	TRBV12-5
TGTGCCAGCAGCCTACAGGGAGTGGGCACTGAAGCTTTCTTT	CASSLQGVGTEAFF	-	TRBJ1-1	-	TRBV6-6
TGTGCCAGCAGCTTAGCCCCCGGAAGCTCCCAGATCACTTTCTTT	CASSLAPGSSQITFF	-	TRBJ1-1	-	TRBV11-3
TGTGCCAGCAGTTTCGGACAGGGAGGCGTGGAGACCCAGTACTTC	CASSFGQGGVETQYF	TRBD1	TRBJ2-5	-	TRBV2
TGTGCCAGCAGCTCCCGGGACAGGGAAGGAGATACGCAGTATTTT	CASSSRDREGDTQYF	TRBD1	TRBJ2-3	-	TRBV9
TGTGCCAGCAGCCTAGAGGTGAGGGAGACCCAGTACTTC	CASSLEVRETQYF	-	TRBJ2-5	-	TRBV5-6
TGCAGCGTTGAGTCCGACAGGGAGGGTGAAGCTTTCTTT	CSVESDREGEAFF	TRBD1	TRBJ1-1	few	TRBV29-1
TGTGCCTGGGAGGAGCTCGGGGGGAACACTGAAGCTTTCTTT	CAWEELGGNTEAFF	-	TRBJ1-1	-	TRBV30
TGTGCCAGCAGTGACGAGCGGGGGGGTATCGATACGCAGTATTTT	CASSDERGGIDTQYF	TRBD2	TRBJ2-3	few	TRBV6-4
TGTGCCAGCAGCTTCAATGAAAAACTGTTTTTT	CASSFNEKLFF	-	TRBJ1-4	-	TRBV7-2
TGTGCCATTGGCGGCAATCAGCCCCAGCATTTT	CAIGGNQPQHF	-	TRBJ1-5	-	TRBV19
TGTGCCAGCTCAATGGGACTAGCGGGCACAGATACGCAGTATTTT	CASSMGLAGTDTQYF	TRBD2	TRBJ2-3	-	TRBV18
TGTGCCAGCCAACAGGGGGCGAGAGATACGCAGTATTTT	CASQQGARDTQYF	TRBD1	TRBJ2-3	-	TRBV9
TGTGCCAGCAGCTCCCTAGGGCGTCTCGCCACAGATACGCAGTATTTT	CASSSLGRLATDTQYF	-	TRBJ2-3	-	TRBV7-6
TGTGCCACCAGAAAACAGGGACCAACTAATGAAAAACTGTTTTTT	CATRKQGPTNEKLFF	-	TRBJ1-4	-	TRBV15
TGTGCCAGTAGTTCCAGGACAGGGACGTCCTATGGCTACACCTTC	CASSSRTGTSYGYTF	TRBD1	TRBJ1-2	-	TRBV19
TGCGCCAGCAGTGGGGGGACAGGGCCGGAGACCCAGTACTTC	CASSGGTGPETQYF	TRBD1	TRBJ2-5	few	TRBV10-1
TGTGCCAGCAGCTTAGTCCACGAGCAGTACTTC	CASSLVHEQYF	-	TRBJ2-7	-	TRBV7-8
TGCGCCAGCAGCTTCGCCAGCATGGGGATTTCGCGGGAGGGCCCGTGGAATGAGCAGTTCTTC	CASSFASMGISREGPWNEQFF	TRBD2	TRBJ2-1	-	TRBV5-1
TGTGCCAGCAGCCTGGGACAGGACGATCAGCCCCAGCATTTT	CASSLGQDDQPQHF	TRBD1	TRBJ1-5	-	TRBV6-6
TGTGCCAGCAGCTCCTGGGGACAGGGGAGCGCTGAAGCTTTCTTT	CASSSWGQGSAEAFF	TRBD1	TRBJ1-1	few	TRBV7-9
TGTGCCAGCAGCCCGACAGCGCACAATCAGCCCCAGCATTTT	CASSPTAHNQPQHF	-	TRBJ1-5	-	TRBV5-5
TGTGCCACTAAAATACAGACGGACGGAGAAGCTTTCTTT	CATKIQTDGEAFF	-	TRBJ1-1	-	TRBV10-3
TGTGCCAGCAGCTCGGGACAGGGGATCACTGAAGCTTTCTTT	CASSSGQGITEAFF	TRBD1	TRBJ1-1	-	TRBV7-9
TGTGCCAGCAGCGAAGGGGGACAGACAGATACGCAGTATTTT	CASSEGGQTDTQYF	TRBD1	TRBJ2-3	-	TRBV7-9
TGTGCCAGTAGTTCCCGGACTAGCGGGGGGTACCAAGAGACCCAGTACTTC	CASSSRTSGGYQETQYF	TRBD2	TRBJ2-5	-	TRBV19
TGTGCCAGCAGCCCTGGACTAGCGGACCCTAACACCGGGGAGCTGTTTTTT	CASSPGLADPNTGELFF	TRBD2	TRBJ2-2	-	TRBV11-3
TGTGCCAGCAGCTTAGGCGGGGGGCGAGTGGCCTACGAGCAGTACTTC	CASSLGGGRVAYEQYF	TRBD2	TRBJ2-7	-	TRBV7-9
TGTGCCAGCAGCTTTGAACAGGAACTATTCATGAACACTGAAGCTTTCTTT	CASSFEQELFMNTEAFF	-	TRBJ1-1	-	TRBV5-5
TGTGCCAGCAGCCAGAGGGGGGGGAATCAGCCCCAGCATTTT	CASSQRGGNQPQHF	-	TRBJ1-5	-	TRBV27
TGTGCCAGCAGCTTAGAACAGGGGGTTGGCTACACCTTC	CASSLEQGVGYTF	TRBD1	TRBJ1-2	-	TRBV7-9
TGTGCCAGCAGTGAATATGGTACTAGCGGGATAGGGACCCAGTACTTC	CASSEYGTSGIGTQYF	TRBD2	TRBJ2-5	-	TRBV25-1
TGCGCCAGCAGCTTGGCAGGATTTGATGATGGCTACACCTTC	CASSLAGFDDGYTF	-	TRBJ1-2	few	TRBV5-1
TGTGCCACCCGGACTAGCAGCACAGATACGCAGTATTTT	CATRTSSTDTQYF	TRBD2	TRBJ2-3	few	TRBV27
TGCAGCGTTCTGACAGGGGGCGAGTACGAGCAGTACTTC	CSVLTGGEYEQYF	TRBD1	TRBJ2-7	-	TRBV29-1
TGTGCCAGTAGTGTGGGCGCTCACACCGGGGAGCTGTTTTTT	CASSVGAHTGELFF	-	TRBJ2-2	-	TRBV19
TGTGCCAGCAGCCACGGGGCAACTAATGAAAAACTGTTTTTT	CASSHGATNEKLFF	-	TRBJ1-4	-	TRBV7-9
TGTGCCAGCAGCGTCGCGTCGGGACACTTATATAGCAATCAGCCCCAGCATTTT	CASSVASGHLYSNQPQHF	-	TRBJ1-5	-	TRBV21-1
TGTGCCAGCAGCGTAGAGGTCTTCACATCGAACGTCCTGACTTTC	CASSVEVFTSNVLTF	-	TRBJ2-6	-	TRBV9
TGTGCCAGCAGCTTAGACAGCCTTTATGGCTACACCTTC	CASSLDSLYGYTF	-	TRBJ1-2	-	TRBV7-2
TGTGCCAGCAGCCGACTAGCGGGGGCGGGCGGGGAGCTGTTTTTT	CASSRLAGAGGELFF	TRBD2	TRBJ2-2	-	TRBV7-8
TGCGCCAGCAGCAGGACAGGGGTTACCGGGGAGCTGTTTTTT	CASSRTGVTGELFF	TRBD1	TRBJ2-2	-	TRBV5-1
TGTGCCAGCTCACCACCCAGCGGTCCCACAGATACGCAGTATTTT	CASSPPSGPTDTQYF	-	TRBJ2-3	-	TRBV18
TGTGCCAGCAGTTACGAGGCTAGCTCGGCGACCCAGTACTTC	CASSYEASSATQYF	-	TRBJ2-5	once	TRBV6-5
TGTGCCAGCAGTTACTCTGACAGCACAGATACGCAGTATTTT	CASSYSDSTDTQYF	-	TRBJ2-3	few	TRBV6-6
TGTGCCTGCGTCCGGACTAGCCTGTCCTACAATGAGCAGTTCTTC	CACVRTSLSYNEQFF	TRBD2	TRBJ2-1	few	TRBV30
TGTGCCAGTAGTATCTCCGGGACCGTCGTGAACACTGAAGCTTTCTTT	CASSISGTVVNTEAFF	-	TRBJ1-1	few	TRBV19
TGTGCCAGCAGCTCTCAGGCCGCGGGGGGGCCTATTGAGCAGTTCTTC	CASSSQAAGGPIEQFF	TRBD2	TRBJ2-1	-	TRBV7-2
TGCGCCAGCAGCCAGGAGATAGCGGTCTCCTACAATGAGCAGTTCTTC	CASSQEIAVSYNEQFF	-	TRBJ2-1	-	TRBV4-1
TGCGCCAGCAGCCAACTAATCGACAGTACCGGGGAGCTGTTTTTT	CASSQLIDSTGELFF	-	TRBJ2-2	-	TRBV4-1
TGTGCCAGCAGCTTCTTTGGCTTTGGCACTGAAGCTTTCTTT	CASSFFGFGTEAFF	-	TRBJ1-1	few	TRBV7-2
TGTGCCATCAGTGAGTCCGGGGGGCGCCGGTACGAGCAGTACTTC	CAISESGGRRYEQYF	-	TRBJ2-7	-	TRBV10-3